This record looks at one T cell receptor beta chain sequence and its context. Its antigen is unknown. Qualities for individual bases were not recorded, and no much larger clone is one base off. Each collaborating institution followed its own protocols to collect whole blood in K2EDTA tubes. For TCRbeta analysis, collaborators shipped samples as frozen whole blood, isolated PBMCs, or DNA extracted from either of those sample types. The immunoSEQ Assay, a bias-controlled multiplex PCR, was used to amplify TCRbeta CDR3 regions from genomic DNA. Concerning the study's data processing: The number of nucleated cells in each sample was estimated from the amplification of reference gene primers within the assay. To quantify the absolute abundance of each unique TCRbeta CDR3 rearrangement, sequence reads were collapsed and filtered. For each sample, productive Simpson clonality was calculated by taking the square root of Simpson's diversity index across productive rearrangements. Not all clones reach the TCRdb copy of this immuneACCESS table, which keeps in-frame sequences only. Checked studies attribute under half of the gap to unresolved V genes and leave the rest unexplained. V and J calls and clone size are those listed in that table; D and trimming were worked out from the DNA. The sample table lists some 120,000 clones, roughly nine tenths of them with a count of one. The ten largest account for under 4.5% of the sample.

This sample was included in a study of blood T cell repertoires in COVID-19 (dated by TCRdb to 2018 to 2021). Regarding the study in general: Samples from collaborators originated in the United States, Italy and Spain and spanned both the acute and convalescent phases of COVID-19. The prospective study material was composed of cDNA or gDNA derived from T cells, B-cell-depleted T cells, or PBMCs. Deeply sampled blood TCRbeta repertoires from subjects exposed to, actively infected with, or recovered from COVID-19 were included in the dataset. A freely available public database, intended as a resource for researchers studying the immune response to SARS-CoV-2, is where the repertoires were released. Samples were obtained from the ongoing ImmuneRACE study (first 160 participants) and from 1,000 to 1,500 subjects provided by 6 global collaborators. Sample metadata almost always included a de-identified subject ID, COVID-19 status, age in years and sex. Where available, HLA class I and class II types were obtained from metadata supplied by the sample provider rather than from assay-based typing. The research as a whole found: The amount of clinical and demographic metadata varied by source and participant and was provided uncurated.

Taken from the germline V gene, the CDR1 and CDR2 loops are SGHVS and FQNEAQ. The CDR3 sequence holds 15 residues, the cysteine and phenylalanine included. Of all the DNA, just the CDR3 is kept, 45 bases in frame from base 1. For this chain, trimming is 6 bases at the V end and 2 bases at the J end, and the number of junction bases without a gene match is 8. The source of this sequence is a man in his forties or fifties with active COVID-19. Recombination linked TRBV7-8 to TRBJ2-3; TRBD2 lines up with 7 middle nucleotides. The sample comprised peripheral blood. Here is the DNA: TGTGCCAGCAGACCGTCTAGCGGACCCACAGATACGCAGTATTTT. It is translated as CASRPSSGPTDTQYF.